This T cell receptor beta chain was sequenced during a study of blood T cell repertoires in COVID-19. The CDR3 contains 15 residues. CDR1 SGHTA and CDR2 FQGTGA come from the germline V gene. V shed 3 bases, J shed 4 bases, and the junction held 3 bases outside the gene matches. Original processing methods: Scientists estimated how many nucleated cells there were by amplifying reference gene primers. The assay was immunoSEQ multiplex PCR, and TCRdb's table has in-frame clones only and misses some. V and J calls and clone size follow that table, whereas D and trimming were derived from the DNA. The data contain 200,000 or so clones, around 84% of them singletons.

The origin of this receptor is a woman in her fifties or sixties who had recovered from COVID-19. This sequence joins TRBV7-3 and TRBJ2-1; 10 positions agree with TRBD2. Source material: peripheral blood. The CDR3 loop is CASSFSGGPYNEQFF. CDR3 coding DNA: TGTGCCAGCAGCTTTAGCGGGGGGCCTTACAATGAGCAGTTCTTC.